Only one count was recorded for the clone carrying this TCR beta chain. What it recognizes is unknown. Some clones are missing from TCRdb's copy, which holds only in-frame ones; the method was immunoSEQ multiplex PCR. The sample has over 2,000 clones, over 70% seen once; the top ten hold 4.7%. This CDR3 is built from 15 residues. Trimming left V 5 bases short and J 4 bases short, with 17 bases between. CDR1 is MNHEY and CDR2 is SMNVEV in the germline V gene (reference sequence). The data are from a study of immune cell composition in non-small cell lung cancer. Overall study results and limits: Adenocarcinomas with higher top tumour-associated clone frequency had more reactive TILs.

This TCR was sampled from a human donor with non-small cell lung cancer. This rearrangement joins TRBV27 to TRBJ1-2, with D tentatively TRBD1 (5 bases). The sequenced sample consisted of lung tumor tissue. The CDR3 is CASSPWGVEGYGYTF. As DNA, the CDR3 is TGTGCCAGCAGTCCCTGGGGGGTCGAAGGCTATGGCTACACCTTC.